One T cell receptor beta chain is described in this entry. It lacks a known antigen. The record has no base qualities; no much larger clone is one base away. This record belongs to a study of TIL therapy for anti-PD-1-resistant metastatic lung cancer (TCRdb year 2021). General notes on the study: Enrolled patients had a median age of about 50 years (range 38-75) and a median tumor PD-L1 proportion score of around 6%. T cell receptor beta sequencing of tumor and peripheral blood was used to follow clonotypes across the tumor, the expanded TIL product and serial blood samples. A median non-synonymous tumor mutation burden of under 1.9 mutations per megabase was determined across the cohort by whole-exome sequencing. The cohort was predominantly lung adenocarcinoma, with several EGFR-mutant and two ALK-rearranged tumors, and half of patients were current or former smokers.

TCR beta CDR3 regions were amplified from genomic DNA with the immunoSEQ v3 hsTCRB kit using bias-controlled multiplex PCR. TCR libraries were sequenced on an Illumina NextSeq 500 to about 1.8 million read pairs for survey level or roughly 4.5-6 million for deep level. Processing in the source paper ran as follows. V, D and J genes were assigned, non-productive sequences were removed, and clonality was reported by immunoSEQ Analyzer software. Repertoires were compared using productive Simpson clonality and Morisita overlap index of productive TRB rearrangements between infused TIL and blood. The immuneACCESS repertoire file appears here via TCRdb, limited to in-frame rearrangements. These files lack a portion of the clones; in checked studies, under half of the deficit traces to unresolved V genes, and the cause of the others is not known. From that table come the V and J calls and clone size; the DNA was used to work out D and trimming. The sample table shows approximately 97,000 clones, and 50% to 70% are seen once. The ten biggest clones cover about 10% of the sample.

The CDR3 starts with the cysteine, ends with the phenylalanine, and has 19 residues. Only CDR3 DNA remains: 57 bases, in frame from the first base. The germline V gene provides CDR1 SGHVS and CDR2 FQNEAQ. At the junction V is shortened by 2 bases and J by 5 bases; bases outside the gene matches: 15. This sample's time point label indicates: pre-treatment sample, taken before nivolumab and TIL therapy. The baseline tumor samples, taken from the same resection that was used to grow TIL, were excised metastases, most often pleural nodules or supraclavicular lymph nodes. Tumors were harvested prior to any PD-1/PD-L1 blockade, after which nivolumab was administered to patients, and lymphodepletion, expanded TIL infusion and IL-2 were given to patients who progressed. Adults with stage 4 NSCLC were enrolled from October 2017 to early 2020 in a dual-center phase I trial. Samples came from a single-arm, open-label phase I trial of tumor-infiltrating lymphocyte therapy with nivolumab in advanced non-small cell lung cancer. Portions of each resected tumor were snap-frozen in liquid nitrogen and stored at -80 °C. Tumor regions of interest were selected on H&E sections using laser-capture macrodissection, ground into about 15 mg aliquots, and extracted using Qiagen Allprep kits.

What the authors observed across the whole study: The study protocol defined all tumor marker inferences as exploratory. The cohort was highly selected, including more treatment-naive, never-smoker and oncogene-addicted patients than is typical, which limits generalizability. Compared with baseline intratumoral T cells, expanded TIL cultures were more clonal and less diverse (median clonality about 6% vs 30%, p < 0.0001). Clonal turnover during TIL culture was high, and many clones enriched in the product were not detected in the baseline tumor, suggesting clonal contraction instead of faithful expansion.

The source of this sequence is a person aged 25-79 years with non-small cell lung cancer. The rearranged chain carries TRBV7-8 and TRBJ2-5; a stretch of 12 junction bases matches TRBD2. Sample: tumor tissue, taken at baseline. The CDR3 reads CASSLTPRTSGTAWETQYF. The DNA sequence is as follows: TGTGCCAGCAGCTTAACTCCCAGGACTAGCGGGACAGCGTGGGAGACCCAGTACTTC.